A selection of T cell receptor beta chains follows, all from one sample in a study of TIL therapy for anti-PD-1-resistant metastatic lung cancer. TCRdb's copy holds only in-frame clones and misses some; the assay was immunoSEQ multiplex PCR. The data hold under 100,000 clones, with around three fifths observed a single time. Specimen: tumor tissue, collected at baseline. These TCRs come from a person aged 30 to 80 with non-small cell lung cancer. Both conserved end residues are part of each CDR3. The D gene is left open where the match is weak. Clone size is shown for a subset of rows, as once, few, many or a class of expanded clone.

TRBJ2-7,-,-,TRBV10-3,TGTGCCATCAGCGAGGGAGTCTACGAGCAGTACTTC,CAISEGVYEQYF
TRBJ1-6,TRBD1,-,TRBV5-1,TGCGCCAGCAGCCCCGGACAGGGACCTTCACCCCTCCACTTT,CASSPGQGPSPLHF
TRBJ2-4,TRBD2,-,TRBV9,TGTGCCAGCAGCCCTTTTCCTAGCGGGAGGACCAAAAACATTCAGTACTTC,CASSPFPSGRTKNIQYF
TRBJ2-5,-,-,TRBV9,TGTGCCAGCAGCGTACAGGGGAGCCAAGAGACCCAGTACTTC,CASSVQGSQETQYF
TRBJ2-7,TRBD2,-,TRBV27,TGTGCCGTGAGCTTGGGGCGGGGGGGCGACGAGCAGTACTTC,CAVSLGRGGDEQYF
TRBJ2-7,TRBD2,few,TRBV5-1,TGCGCCAGCAGCTTCGGCCTAGCGGGAGGGTACGAGCAGTACTTC,CASSFGLAGGYEQYF
TRBJ1-2,-,-,TRBV6-5,TGTGCCAGCAGTAAGACGGGGGAAAGTGGCTACACCTTC,CASSKTGESGYTF
TRBJ2-5,TRBD1,-,TRBV5-6,TGTGCCAGCAGATATGGGACAGTCCAAGAGACCCAGTACTTC,CASRYGTVQETQYF
TRBJ1-1,-,few,TRBV6-2/TRBV6-3,TGTGCCAGCAGTTACGTCGGCCGCTGGGGGCCGGGGAACACTGAAGCTTTCTTT,CASSYVGRWGPGNTEAFF
TRBJ2-3,TRBD2,once,TRBV7-8,TGTGCCAGCAGCTCTCTAGCGGGGGGGAGTCTAGGAACAGATACGCAGTATTTT,CASSSLAGGSLGTDTQYF
TRBJ1-4,-,-,TRBV28,TGTGCCAGCAGTCCGAGGCCCGCAGAGGAAACTAATGAAAAACTGTTTTTT,CASSPRPAEETNEKLFF
TRBJ2-1,TRBD2,many,TRBV19,TGTGCCAGTAGTTTAGCGGGGGTCTACAATGAGCAGTTCTTC,CASSLAGVYNEQFF
TRBJ1-5,-,few,TRBV15,TGTGCCACCAGCAGAGATCAACAGCCCCAGCATTTT,CATSRDQQPQHF
TRBJ2-7,TRBD1,-,TRBV5-6,TGTGCCAGCAGCACGCGACAGGGGGCCTACGAGCAGTACTTC,CASSTRQGAYEQYF
TRBJ1-6,-,few,TRBV6-6,TGTGCCAGCAGTCAAGATAATTCACCCCTCCACTTT,CASSQDNSPLHF
TRBJ1-3,-,-,TRBV21-1,TGTGCCAGCAGCGCTTTAGACAGGGGAAACACCATATATTTT,CASSALDRGNTIYF